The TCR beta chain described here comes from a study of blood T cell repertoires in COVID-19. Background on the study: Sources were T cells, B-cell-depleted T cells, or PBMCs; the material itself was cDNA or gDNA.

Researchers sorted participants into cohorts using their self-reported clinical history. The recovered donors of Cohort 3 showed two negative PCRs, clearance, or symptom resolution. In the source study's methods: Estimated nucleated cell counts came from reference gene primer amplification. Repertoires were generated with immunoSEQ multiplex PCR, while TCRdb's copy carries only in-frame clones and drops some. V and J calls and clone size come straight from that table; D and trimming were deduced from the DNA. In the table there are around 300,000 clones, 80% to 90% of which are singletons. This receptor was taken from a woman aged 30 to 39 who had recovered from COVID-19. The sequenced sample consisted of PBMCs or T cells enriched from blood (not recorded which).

CDR3 bases: TGTGCCAGCAGCTTACCGTGGGACAGAGGATTCACAGATACGCAGTATTTT. Translating it yields CASSLPWDRGFTDTQYF. The V and J genes are TRBV11-2 and TRBJ2-3; TRBD1 matches 7 bases. V shed 2 bases, J shed 2 bases, and the junction held 10 bases outside the gene matches. The length of the CDR3 is 17 residues. Germline V CDR1 and CDR2: SGHAT, FQNNGV. The full variable domain, completed using reference TRBV11-2 and TRBJ2-3, is EAGVAQSPRYKIIEKRQSVAFWCNPISGHATLYWYQQILGQGPKLLIQFQNNGVVDDSQLPKDRFSAERLKGVDSTLKIQPAKLEDSAVYLCASSLPWDRGFTDTQYFGPGTRLTVL.